This T cell receptor beta chain was identified in a study of T cell repertoires and HLA-DP antigens. Amplification used primers for 54 TRBV and 13 TRBJ segments. Method: immunoSEQ multiplex PCR; TCRdb's copy keeps in-frame clones and lacks some. This sample has approximately 100,000 clones, with roughly 86% found just once. Trimming left V 7 bases short and J 0 bases short, with 6 bases between. CDR3 length: 12 residues. The germline V gene has CDR1 MGHDK and CDR2 SYGVNS. About this clone: The target antigen is unknown.

CD4+ T cells, purified by negative selection, averaged 97.7% purity. This clonotype was obtained from a man aged 50 to 60 in good health and CMV-seronegative. V gene TRBV25-1 combines with J gene TRBJ1-2; no clear D. The specimen was CD4+ T cells from PBMCs. DNA for the CDR3: TGTGCCAGCAATGGAGCTAACTATGGCTACACCTTC. This encodes CASNGANYGYTF.